The 8 T cell receptor beta chains presented below share a single source sample, sequenced in a study of cytotoxic CD8 clonotypes in ibrutinib-treated CLL. Using immunoSEQ multiplex PCR, the repertoire was profiled, and TCRdb retains in-frame clones only, with some absent. The sample includes around 310,000 clones, more than 65% of them seen just once. The source was PBMCs, collected before ibrutinib treatment. Source of these receptors: a human donor with chronic lymphocytic leukemia.

V and J are TRBV7-3 and TRBJ2-6; D not resolved. V dropped 0 bases and J dropped 0 bases, with 6 bases sitting between them. Germline V CDR1 and CDR2: SGHTA, FQGTGA. This CDR3 has 16 amino acids. Here the CDR3 DNA reads TGTGCCAGCAGCTTAACTGCAGGCTCTGGGGCCAACGTCCTGACTTTC. Amino acid sequence: CASSLTAGSGANVLTF.

The chain links TRBV7-6 to TRBJ2-7, with 14 bases matching TRBD2. V lost 5 bases, J lost 5 bases, and 5 bases stayed unmatched. The CDR3 extends over 15 amino acids. Germline CDR1 and CDR2: SGHVS and FNYEAQ. CDR3 region: CASSAGLAGVHEQYF. The CDR3 nucleotides read TGTGCCAGCAGCGCGGGACTAGCGGGGGTCCACGAGCAGTACTTC.

Here the CDR3 DNA reads TGTGCCAGCAGTTCAAATTTACTAGCGGGAGGCACAGATACGCAGTATTTT. Translated: CASSSNLLAGGTDTQYF. The chain joins TRBV28 to TRBJ2-3; 11 positions agree with TRBD2. CDR3 length: 17 amino acids. The germline V gene encodes CDR1 MDHEN and CDR2 SYDVKM. Germline trimming cut 4 bases from V and 1 base from J; bases unmatched to any gene: 7.

The V call is TRBV27, the J call TRBJ1-5; TRBD1 might be the D (5 bases). CDR3 length: 14 amino acids. The germline gives CDR1 MNHEY, CDR2 SMNVEV (reference sequence). V was pared by 5 bases and J by 1 base, with 9 bases between. CDR3 sequence reads: CASSPGLSNQPQHF. The DNA for the CDR3 is TGTGCCAGCAGTCCAGGGCTAAGCAATCAGCCCCAGCATTTT.

The rearrangement uses TRBV28 and TRBJ2-3; 8 bases match TRBD2. Per the germline V gene, CDR1 is MDHEN and CDR2 is SYDVKM. This CDR3 has 15 amino acids. The trim removed 6 bases at V and 3 bases at J, leaving 8 bases unmatched. This CDR3 is CASRPVAGPTDTQYF. In nucleotides, the CDR3 is TGTGCCAGCAGACCTGTAGCGGGACCGACAGATACGCAGTATTTT.

V is TRBV4-3 and J is TRBJ2-1, with 11 bases matching TRBD2. The CDR3 runs to 15 residues. Unmatched junction bases numbered 7, after V lost 6 bases and J lost 6 bases. The V gene's germline CDR1 is LGHNA and CDR2 YSLEER. The CDR3 reads CASSHGTSGRNEQFF. The CDR3 DNA follows: TGCGCCAGCAGTCACGGGACTAGCGGCCGCAATGAGCAGTTCTTC.

The V call is TRBV14, the J call TRBJ2-2, with 11 nucleotides matching TRBD2. Germline V CDR1 and CDR2: SGHDN, FVKESK. The CDR3 contains 16 residues. The V segment lost 3 bases and the J segment 5 bases; nucleotides outside the gene matches: 5. CDR3 protein: CASSHLAGGLTGELFF. CDR3 nucleotides: TGTGCCAGCAGCCACTTAGCGGGAGGGCTTACCGGGGAGCTGTTTTTT.

The V call is TRBV9, the J call TRBJ2-2; TRBD2 agrees at 10 bases. From germline, CDR1 is SGDLS and CDR2 YYNGEE. Trimming at V came to 3 bases and at J to 6 bases, leaving 2 bases not matched to a gene. The CDR3 runs to 14 residues. CDR3 region: CASSALAGPGELFF. CDR3 bases: TGTGCCAGCAGCGCACTAGCGGGACCCGGGGAGCTGTTTTTT.